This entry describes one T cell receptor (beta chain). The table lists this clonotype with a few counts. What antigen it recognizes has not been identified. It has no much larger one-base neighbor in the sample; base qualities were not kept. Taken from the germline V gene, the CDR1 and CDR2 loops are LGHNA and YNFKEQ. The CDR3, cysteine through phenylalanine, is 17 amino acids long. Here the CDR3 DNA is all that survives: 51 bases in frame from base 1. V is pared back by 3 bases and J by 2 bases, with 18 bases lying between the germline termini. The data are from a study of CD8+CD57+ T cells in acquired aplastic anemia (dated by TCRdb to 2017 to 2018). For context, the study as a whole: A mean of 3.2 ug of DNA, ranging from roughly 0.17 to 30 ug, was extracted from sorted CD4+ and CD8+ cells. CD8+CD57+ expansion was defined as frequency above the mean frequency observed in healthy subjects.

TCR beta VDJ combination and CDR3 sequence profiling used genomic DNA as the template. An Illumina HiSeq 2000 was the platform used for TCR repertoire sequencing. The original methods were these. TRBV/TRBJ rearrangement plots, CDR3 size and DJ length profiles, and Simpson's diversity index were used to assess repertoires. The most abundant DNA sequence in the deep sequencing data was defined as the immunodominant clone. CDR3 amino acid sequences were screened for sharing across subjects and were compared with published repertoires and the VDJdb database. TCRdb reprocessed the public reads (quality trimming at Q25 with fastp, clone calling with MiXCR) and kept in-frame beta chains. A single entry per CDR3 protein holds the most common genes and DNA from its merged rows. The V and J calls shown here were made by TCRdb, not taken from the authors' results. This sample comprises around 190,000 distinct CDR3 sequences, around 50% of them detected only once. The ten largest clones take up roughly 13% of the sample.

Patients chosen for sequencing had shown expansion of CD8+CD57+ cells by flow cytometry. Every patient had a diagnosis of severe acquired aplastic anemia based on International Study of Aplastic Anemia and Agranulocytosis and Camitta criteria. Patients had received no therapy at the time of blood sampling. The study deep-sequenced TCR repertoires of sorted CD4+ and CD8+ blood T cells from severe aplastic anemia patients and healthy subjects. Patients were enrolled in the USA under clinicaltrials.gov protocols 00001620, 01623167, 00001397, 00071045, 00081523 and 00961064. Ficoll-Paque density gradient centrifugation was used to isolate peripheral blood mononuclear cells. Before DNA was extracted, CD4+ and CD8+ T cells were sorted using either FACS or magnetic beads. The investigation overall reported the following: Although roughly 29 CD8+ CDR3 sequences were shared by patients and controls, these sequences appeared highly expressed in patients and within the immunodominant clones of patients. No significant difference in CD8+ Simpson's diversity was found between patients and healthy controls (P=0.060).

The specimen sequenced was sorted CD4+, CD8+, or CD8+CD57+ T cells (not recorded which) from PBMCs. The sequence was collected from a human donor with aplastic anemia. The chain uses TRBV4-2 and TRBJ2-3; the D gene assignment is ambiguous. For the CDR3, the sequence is CASSHRMGTENTDTQYF. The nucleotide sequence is TGTGCCAGCAGCCATAGAATGGGTACAGAAAACACAGATACGCAGTATTTT.